The subject of this entry is one T cell receptor (beta chain). The target antigen is unknown. Clones were read by immunoSEQ multiplex PCR, and TCRdb kept only the in-frame ones, dropping some. This table has about 5,900 clones, about 70% appearing once. This record comes from a study of CD8 T cell repertoires and HIV-1 epitope variants. The germline CDR1 and CDR2 sequences are MNHEY and SMNVEV (reference sequence). Unmatched junction bases numbered 14, after V lost 2 bases and J lost 5 bases. The CDR3 runs to 18 residues. The specimen sequenced was cultured CD8+ T cells derived from PBMCs. This chain joins TRBV27 and TRBJ2-3; TRBD1 matches 9 bases. This clonotype originated in a male donor with HIV. The CDR3 spells CASSLAVGGQGWVDTQYF. Written as DNA, the CDR3 is TGTGCCAGCAGTTTAGCGGTGGGGGGACAGGGATGGGTAGATACGCAGTATTTT.